This T cell receptor (beta chain) was recorded in a study of monozygotic twins with inflammatory bowel disease. The CDR3 runs to 15 residues. Germline loops: CDR1 SGHRS, CDR2 YFSETQ. Each CDR3 protein gets one entry in TCRdb, which reprocessed the 5' RACE reads and gives no DNA. The clone table shows approximately 160,000 distinct CDR3 sequences, with the ten largest holding 6% to 9.5%. The receptor's source is a human donor with ulcerative colitis or Crohn's disease, or a healthy co-twin of an affected twin (not recorded which). The chain recombines TRBV5-1 with TRBJ2-4; TCRdb indicates TRBD2, and absent DNA this call remains unverified. Material: blood. CDR3 sequence reads: CASSLDGTSEGRRYF.